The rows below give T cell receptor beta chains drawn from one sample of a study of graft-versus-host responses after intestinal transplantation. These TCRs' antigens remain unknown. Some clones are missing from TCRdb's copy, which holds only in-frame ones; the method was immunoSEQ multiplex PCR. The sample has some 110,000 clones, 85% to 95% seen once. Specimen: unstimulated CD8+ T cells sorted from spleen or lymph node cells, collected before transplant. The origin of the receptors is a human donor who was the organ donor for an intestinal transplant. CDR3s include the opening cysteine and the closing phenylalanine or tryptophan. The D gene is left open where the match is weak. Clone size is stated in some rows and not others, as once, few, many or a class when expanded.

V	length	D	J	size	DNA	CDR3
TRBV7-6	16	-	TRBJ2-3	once	TGTGCCAGCAGCTTAGGGCCGGTTGGGTTGGGGGATACGCAGTATTTT	CASSLGPVGLGDTQYF
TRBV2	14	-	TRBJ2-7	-	TGTGCCAGCAGTGATCATTCCGGACGGTACGAGCAGTACTTC	CASSDHSGRYEQYF
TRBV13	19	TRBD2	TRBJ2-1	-	TGTGCCAGCAGCTTAGGGACTAGCGGGAAAGAGGGAACCTACAATGAGCAGTTCTTC	CASSLGTSGKEGTYNEQFF
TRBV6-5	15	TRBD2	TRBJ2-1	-	TGTGCCAGCAGCCGAACTAGCGGGAGTGACGATGAGCAGTTCTTC	CASSRTSGSDDEQFF
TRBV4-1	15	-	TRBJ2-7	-	TGCGCCAGCAGCCAAGATGAAGGAGGGGGCTACGAGCAGTACTTC	CASSQDEGGGYEQYF
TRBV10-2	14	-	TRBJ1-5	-	TGCGCCAGCAGTATGACAGATAGCAATCAGCCCCAGCATTTT	CASSMTDSNQPQHF
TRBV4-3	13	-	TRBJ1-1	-	TGCGCCAGCAGCACGGGGGAAGGGACTGAAGCTTTCTTT	CASSTGEGTEAFF
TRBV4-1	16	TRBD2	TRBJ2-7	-	TGCGCCAGCAGCGCGGGACTAGCGGGAGGCGCCTACGAGCAGTACTTC	CASSAGLAGGAYEQYF
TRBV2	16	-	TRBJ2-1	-	TGTGCCAGCAGTGGAGGTGGCGGAACCTTCTACAATGAGCAGTTCTTC	CASSGGGGTFYNEQFF
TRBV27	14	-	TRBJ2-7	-	TGTGCCAGCAGTCCCCCGGGGCAGCCTTACGAGCAGTACTTC	CASSPPGQPYEQYF
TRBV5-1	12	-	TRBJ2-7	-	TGCGCCAGCAGCTTGGGCGAGGACGAGCAGTACTTC	CASSLGEDEQYF
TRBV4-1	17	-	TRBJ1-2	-	TGCGCCAGCAGCCAAGGAGGAAGGGGATGGACTAACTATGGCTACACCTTC	CASSQGGRGWTNYGYTF
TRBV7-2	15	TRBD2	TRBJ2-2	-	TGTGCCAGCAGCTTACTAGCGGGAGGTCCCGGGGAGCTGTTTTTT	CASSLLAGGPGELFF
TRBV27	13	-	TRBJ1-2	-	TGTGCCAGCAGTCTACAGGGCAACTATGGCTACACCTTC	CASSLQGNYGYTF
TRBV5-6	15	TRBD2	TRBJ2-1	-	TGTGCCAGCAGCTTCGGAGGGAGGGCCTTCAATGAGCAGTTCTTC	CASSFGGRAFNEQFF
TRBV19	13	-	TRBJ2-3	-	TGTGCCAGTAGTGGATGGATGGCAGATACGCAGTATTTT	CASSGWMADTQYF
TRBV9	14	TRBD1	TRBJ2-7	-	TGTGCCAGCAGCACGACAGGGTCTCCGTACGAGCAGTACTTC	CASSTTGSPYEQYF
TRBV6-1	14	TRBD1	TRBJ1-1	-	TGTGCCAGCAGGCCTTACAGACAGGGCACTGAAGCTTTCTTT	CASRPYRQGTEAFF
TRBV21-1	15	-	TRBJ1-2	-	TGTGCCAGCAGCAAAGGCGGGATGTTGCGCTATGGCTACACCTTC	CASSKGGMLRYGYTF
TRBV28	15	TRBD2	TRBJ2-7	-	TGTGCCAGCAGTAGCCCTAGCGGGAGTTCCTACGAGCAGTACTTC	CASSSPSGSSYEQYF
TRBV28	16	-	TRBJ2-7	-	TGTGCCAGCAGTTCGACCGGGGTCCCCGGATCCTACGAGCAGTACTTC	CASSSTGVPGSYEQYF
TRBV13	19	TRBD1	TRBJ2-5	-	TGTGCCAGCAGCTTAAAGCAATACGACAGGGGGCCCCTATCTGAGACCCAGTACTTC	CASSLKQYDRGPLSETQYF
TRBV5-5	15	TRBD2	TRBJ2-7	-	TGTGCCAGCAGCTTGGTGTGGACTAGCGGCTACGAGCAGTACTTC	CASSLVWTSGYEQYF